The next 30 T cell receptor beta chains were all read from a single sample in a study of T cells in Graves' hyperthyroidism and ophthalmopathy. Using RNA transcripts as the source, TCR beta CDR3 regions were amplified. The HTBI primer set was used in a first-round RT-PCR of the TCR CDR3. TCRdb reprocessed the multiplex PCR reads via MiXCR and lists one record per CDR3 protein. The sample lists about 180,000 distinct CDR3 sequences; 17% were seen once. Specimen: blood. The receptors here all came from a woman aged 45 to 65 with Graves' hyperthyroidism.

At least ten counts were recorded for this clonotype. The V call is TRBV7-2, the J call TRBJ2-5; D not resolved. The V gene's germline CDR1 is SGHTA and CDR2 FQGNSA. V lost 3 bases to trimming and J lost 5 bases, with 7 bases between them. CDR3 size: 12 residues. CDR3 protein: CASSFPSETQYF. The DNA of the CDR3 is TGTGCCAGCAGCTTCCCGAGTGAGACCCAGTACTTC.

In regard to this clonotype: A read error may explain this, as a much larger clone is one base away. The chain employs TRBV7-9 and TRBJ1-2; D call uncertain. Per germline, CDR1 SEHNR and CDR2 FQNEAQ (reference sequence). The ends were cut back, 3 bases at V and 4 bases at J, with 15 bases in the middle. There are 15 residues in the CDR3. CDR3 nucleotides: TGTGCCAGCAGCTTTGCCGACAAGGGAATCTATGGCTACACCTTC. This codes for CASSFADKGIYGYTF.

This chain joins TRBV28 and TRBJ1-5; D is uncertain. The CDR3 runs to 15 residues. Trimming left V 6 bases short and J 1 base short, with 13 bases between. Per germline, CDR1 MDHEN and CDR2 SYDVKM. The CDR3 nucleotides read TGTGCCAGCAGGCCCGGGCTGTGGAGCAATCAGCCCCAGCATTTT. It is translated as CASRPGLWSNQPQHF. Full variable domain (remainder filled in from reference TRBV28 and TRBJ1-5): DVKVTQSSRYLVKRTGEKVFLECVQDMDHENMFWYRQDPGLGLRLIYFSYDVKMKEKGDIPEGYSVSREKKERFSLILESASTNQTSMYLCASRPGLWSNQPQHFGDGTRLSIL.

This clonotype has more than one count but fewer than ten. The chain recombines TRBV19 with TRBJ2-3; 10 positions match TRBD1. Per the germline V gene, CDR1 is LNHDA and CDR2 is SQIVND (reference sequence). The CDR3 is 16 residues long. Trimming at V came to 5 bases and at J to 5 bases, leaving 10 bases not matched to a gene. CDR3 residues: CASSRRGQGGVDTQYF. The CDR3 region has the DNA TGTGCCAGTAGTCGACGAGGACAGGGGGGAGTAGATACGCAGTATTTT.

V gene TRBV28 combines with J gene TRBJ1-5; TRBD1 might be the D (5 bases). This CDR3 is built from 15 residues. The V end lost 6 bases, the J end lost 0 bases, and 12 bases lay between the germline ends. Germline assignment: CDR1 MDHEN and CDR2 SYDVKM. The CDR3 protein is CASSGGGDSNQPQHF. CDR3 in DNA: TGTGCCAGCAGCGGCGGGGGGGATAGCAATCAGCCCCAGCATTTT. Full variable domain (missing parts from reference TRBV28 and TRBJ1-5): DVKVTQSSRYLVKRTGEKVFLECVQDMDHENMFWYRQDPGLGLRLIYFSYDVKMKEKGDIPEGYSVSREKKERFSLILESASTNQTSMYLCASSGGGDSNQPQHFGDGTRLSIL.

There are many counts of this clonotype. The chain recombines TRBV7-2 with TRBJ1-1; 10 bases fit TRBD1. Germline V gives CDR1 SGHTA, CDR2 FQGNSA. Trimming at V came to 5 bases and at J to 3 bases, leaving 15 bases not matched to a gene. The CDR3 consists of 18 residues. The CDR3 here is CASSIGTGDGLVYTEAFF. CDR3 DNA: TGTGCCAGCAGCATCGGGACAGGGGACGGTTTGGTATACACTGAAGCTTTCTTT.

This clonotype was observed a handful of times. This sequence may be a read error, since a much larger clone differs from it by one base. The J gene is TRBJ2-5, the V gene TRBV10-3; D assignment may be TRBD1 or TRBD2 (5 bases each). The CDR3 covers 12 residues. Trimming took 6 bases from V and 4 from J, leaving 9 bases between them. Germline CDR1 and CDR2: ENHRY and SYGVKD. DNA for the CDR3: TGTGCCATCAGCCGGGACGGAGAGACCCAGTACTTC. Amino acids: CAISRDGETQYF.

This clonotype appeared many times. The chain joins TRBV12-3 or TRBV12-4 to TRBJ1-5, with 9 bases identical to TRBD1. This CDR3 has 14 amino acids. J lost 5 bases, V lost 6 bases, and 5 bases had no gene match. The CDR3 loop is CASSAGTGYQPQHF. CDR3 DNA sequence: TGTGCCAGCAGCGCCGGGACAGGGTATCAGCCCCAGCATTTT.

This clonotype was observed at least ten times. The chain uses TRBV28 and TRBJ1-1, with 8 bases fitting TRBD1. The junction had 8 bases not matched to a gene; V was cut back by 6 bases and J by 2 bases. Germline V gives CDR1 MDHEN, CDR2 SYDVKM. The CDR3 has 15 residues. This CDR3 reads CASRSQGAGNTEAFF. CDR3 DNA: TGTGCCAGCAGATCCCAGGGGGCGGGAAACACTGAAGCTTTCTTT.

This clonotype came up a few times. This chain uses TRBV13 with TRBJ2-5, with 7 bases aligning to TRBD1. Trimming at V came to 8 bases and at J to 2 bases, leaving 8 bases not matched to a gene. Germline values: CDR1 PRHDT, CDR2 FYEKMQ (reference sequence). The CDR3 is 14 residues long. CDR3 in amino acids: CASSGTVLQETQYF. The CDR3 bases are TGTGCCAGCTCCGGGACAGTGCTTCAAGAGACCCAGTACTTC.

This clonotype was recorded many times. This chain links TRBV7-6 with TRBJ2-2; 9 bases map to TRBD1. V lost 5 bases and J lost 5; bases outside the gene matches: 9. Per the germline V gene, CDR1 is SGHVS and CDR2 is FNYEAQ. The CDR3 extends over 16 amino acids. The CDR3 DNA is TGTGCCAGCAGCCCTTCGGACAGGGGTGGTACCGGGGAGCTGTTTTTT. This encodes CASSPSDRGGTGELFF.

The chain links TRBV7-9 to TRBJ2-3; D assignment may be TRBD1 or TRBD2 (6 bases each). The V gene's germline CDR1 is SEHNR and CDR2 FQNEAQ (reference sequence). The length of the CDR3 is 20 residues. The ends were cut back, 3 bases at V and 3 bases at J, with 28 bases in the middle. The CDR3 protein is CASSFSLTGAITHSTDTQYF. CDR3 in DNA: TGTGCCAGCAGCTTTTCACTAACGGGGGCCATAACCCATTCTACAGATACGCAGTATTTT.

This chain uses TRBV12-3 or TRBV12-4 with TRBJ2-3, with 11 bases lining up with TRBD2. The length of the CDR3 is 16 residues. V was clipped by 6 bases and J by 0 bases; unmatched bases: 5. For the CDR3, the DNA is TGTGCCAGCAGCAACAGACTAGCGGGGAGCACAGATACGCAGTATTTT. It encodes CASSNRLAGSTDTQYF.

V gene TRBV20-1 combines with J gene TRBJ1-1; tentative D call: TRBD1 (5 bases). V was shortened by 6 bases and J by 1 base, with 15 bases between the two germline ends. The CDR3 length is 14 residues. Germline V gene sequence: CDR1 DFQATT, CDR2 SNEGSKA (reference sequence). The CDR3 DNA reads as TGCAGTGCAAAGACCAGGGATGGGAACACTGAAGCTTTCTTT. It yields the protein CSAKTRDGNTEAFF.

The chain's CDR3 is CASSLHRKGNQPQHF. Here the CDR3 DNA reads TGTGCCAGCAGCTTGCACAGGAAGGGCAATCAGCCCCAGCATTTT. The rearrangement uses TRBV5-8 and TRBJ1-5, with D perhaps matching TRBD1 (5 bases). Trimming left V 1 base short and J 2 bases short, with 10 bases between. This CDR3 contains 15 residues. In germline, CDR1 is SGHTS, CDR2 YDEGEE.

This clonotype was recorded many times. This chain connects TRBV10-1 to TRBJ2-3, with 8 bases matching TRBD1. From germline, CDR1 is WNHNN and CDR2 SYGVQD (reference sequence). The CDR3 spans 15 residues. Germline trimming cut 8 bases from V and 6 bases from J; bases unmatched to any gene: 13. The chain's CDR3 is CASQDPGTGLDTQYF. CDR3 in DNA: TGCGCCAGCCAAGATCCCGGGACAGGTCTGGATACGCAGTATTTT.

This clonotype was observed at least ten times. This sequence joins TRBV7-9 and TRBJ2-7; the match to TRBD1 covers 7 bases. The V gene end was trimmed by 5 bases and the J gene end by 0 bases; junction bases not matched to a gene: 7. The CDR3 extends over 15 amino acids. Germline CDR1 reads SEHNR; CDR2 reads FQNEAQ (reference sequence). In DNA, the CDR3 is TGTGCCAGCAGCAACAGGGGCGCAGGCTCCTACGAGCAGTACTTC. Translated: CASSNRGAGSYEQYF.

This clonotype was counted between two and nine times. V usage is TRBV18 and J usage is TRBJ2-1; 9 nucleotides match TRBD1. The CDR3 runs 15 residues. J gave up 6 bases and V 7 bases, and 10 bases lay outside the gene matches. Looked up from germline, CDR1 is KGHSH and CDR2 is LQKENI. CDR3 sequence reads: CASFSPGQGGNEQFF. The CDR3 bases are TGTGCCAGCTTCTCTCCGGGACAGGGTGGCAATGAGCAGTTCTTC.

This clonotype was picked up many times. The chain uses TRBV19 and TRBJ1-1, with a possible D match to TRBD1 (6 bases). The V and J ends lost 7 bases and 4 bases respectively, with 16 bases between them. CDR1 and CDR2 from the germline V gene are LNHDA and SQIVND (reference sequence). The CDR3 length is 14 residues. The DNA of the CDR3 is TGTGCCAGTATTCCGGGGGCGCCGGGCACTGAAGCTTTCTTT. Protein sequence: CASIPGAPGTEAFF.

This clonotype was recorded at least ten times. The CDR3 region is CASLLTGIPTDTQYF. Written as DNA, the CDR3 is TGTGCCAGCCTCCTTACGGGGATACCCACAGATACGCAGTATTTT. The chain recombines TRBV7-2 with TRBJ2-3; a weak D match, TRBD2 (5 bases). This CDR3 is built from 15 residues. The germline gives CDR1 SGHTA, CDR2 FQGNSA. V shed 8 bases and J shed 2 bases, with 17 bases lying between them.

V and J are TRBV4-1 and TRBJ2-1, with 8 bases fitting TRBD2. The CDR3 consists of 20 residues. The V segment lost 2 bases and the J segment 2 bases; nucleotides outside the gene matches: 17. Germline lookup yields CDR1 MGHRA and CDR2 YSYEKL. The CDR3 is CASSQSLPRGLGIAYNEQFF. CDR3 bases: TGCGCCAGCAGCCAAAGTCTTCCCCGGGGACTAGGAATAGCCTACAATGAGCAGTTCTTC.

There are many counts of this clonotype. The chain recombines TRBV7-6 with TRBJ1-4; unclear D gene. Trimming cost V 4 bases and J 5 bases, with 5 bases left between them. This CDR3 has 12 amino acids. CDR1 and CDR2 (germline): SGHVS, FNYEAQ. The DNA for the CDR3 is TGTGCCAGCAGCTCCCGGAATGAAAAACTGTTTTTT. It encodes CASSSRNEKLFF.

This chain uses TRBV5-6 with TRBJ2-7; TRBD2 might be the D (6 bases). CDR3 length: 14 residues. Germline CDR1 and CDR2: SGHDT and YYEEEE. V lost 3 bases, J lost 6 bases, and 16 bases lay in between. CDR3 nucleotides: TGTGCCAGCAGCTCGGAGGGCAGGGAAAGCGAGCAGTACTTC. Translating gives CASSSEGRESEQYF. Filled out from reference TRBV5-6 and TRBJ2-7, the complete variable domain reads DAGVTQSPTHLIKTRGQQVTLRCSPKSGHDTVSWYQQALGQGPQFIFQYYEEEERQRGNFPDRFSGHQFPNYSSELNVNALLLGDSALYLCASSSEGRESEQYFGPGTRLTVT.

This clonotype was counted only a few times. As DNA, the CDR3 is TGCGCCAGCAGCGCCCGGGGACTTAACAATGAGCAGTTCTTC. Its protein product is CASSARGLNNEQFF. The gene calls are TRBV4-1 and TRBJ2-1, with D possibly being TRBD2 (6 bases). CDR1 and CDR2 (germline): MGHRA, YSYEKL. CDR3 length: 14 amino acids. Trimming shortened V by 5 bases and J by 5 bases, and 13 bases separated the two germline ends.

V usage is TRBV27 and J usage is TRBJ1-1; TRBD1 might be the D (5 bases). This CDR3 has 15 amino acids. The ends were cut back, 2 bases at V and 4 bases at J, with 14 bases in the middle. Per the germline V gene, CDR1 is MNHEY and CDR2 is SMNVEV (reference sequence). The CDR3 DNA sequence: TGTGCCAGCAGTTTAAGGGGCCAGGTGAGCACTGAAGCTTTCTTT. Its translation is CASSLRGQVSTEAFF.

This clonotype was observed at least ten times. This chain links TRBV2 with TRBJ1-5; D might be TRBD1 (5 bases). V shed 3 bases and J shed 1 base, with 7 bases lying between them. Germline CDR1 and CDR2: SNHLY and FYNNEI. The CDR3 length is 14 residues. The CDR3 DNA is TGTGCCAGCAGTGAGGAGGGGAGCAATCAGCCCCAGCATTTT. Translated, it gives CASSEEGSNQPQHF.

In its sample, this clonotype was seen once. A read error may explain this, as a much larger clone is one base away. The rearrangement uses TRBV19 and TRBJ1-5; D may be TRBD1 (5 bases). Per germline, CDR1 LNHDA and CDR2 SQIVND (reference sequence). The CDR3 is 15 residues long. Written as DNA, the CDR3 is TGTGCCAGCACTAGGGCAGGGCTAAGCAGTCAGCCCCAGCATTTT. Translated, it gives CASTRAGLSSQPQHF.

This clonotype was observed many times. The genes are TRBV2 and TRBJ1-4; TRBD1 matches at 7 bases. V dropped 8 bases and J dropped 4; count of bases not matched to a gene: 7. Germline V gene sequence: CDR1 SNHLY, CDR2 FYNNEI. This CDR3 spans 14 amino acids. The CDR3 DNA follows: TGTGCCAGCTGGGGACAGCAAAATAATGAAAAACTGTTTTTT. It yields the protein CASWGQQNNEKLFF.

This clonotype occurred many times. The rearrangement joins TRBV15 to TRBJ1-1, with D tentatively TRBD1 (6 bases). Germline lookup yields CDR1 LNHNV and CDR2 YYDKDF (reference sequence). V lost 8 bases to trimming and J lost 4 bases, with 17 bases between them. This CDR3 is 14 amino acids long. The CDR3 sequence is CATSGASEVTEAFF. The DNA for the CDR3 is TGTGCCACCTCAGGGGCCTCCGAAGTCACTGAAGCTTTCTTT.

This clonotype was found many times. The V and J genes are TRBV12-3 or TRBV12-4 and TRBJ1-1, with D uncertain. V was trimmed by 4 bases and J by 1 base, leaving 13 bases between them. The CDR3 has 15 residues. CDR3 in amino acids: CASSYRLQRNTEAFF. For the CDR3, the DNA is TGTGCCAGCAGTTATCGGCTACAAAGGAACACTGAAGCTTTCTTT.